Following are 27 T cell receptor beta chains from one sample sequenced in a study of shared clonotypes between healthy human individuals. Data came from immunoSEQ multiplex PCR; TCRdb stores just in-frame clones and leaves some out. The table has about 2.4 million clones, 93% seen once. The specimen sequenced was naive CD4+ T cells from PBMCs. Subset described: CD45RA+ positively selected. Receptors were obtained from a man aged 18 to 30 in good health. Some clones in this sample may be carry-over from other donors' samples.

The V gene is TRBV12-5, the J gene TRBJ1-1; tentatively, D is TRBD1 (6 bases). The germline CDR1 and CDR2 sequences are LGHNT and FRNRAP. With 1 base removed from V and 5 bases from J, the gap between germline ends came to 14 bases. The CDR3 is made up of 15 amino acids. CDR3 region: CASGLEQGLGTEAFF. CDR3 DNA: TGTGCTAGTGGTTTGGAACAGGGATTAGGGACTGAAGCTTTCTTT.

The chain carries TRBV9 and TRBJ1-2; D is unresolved. Deletions cut 0 bases from V and 4 bases from J, with 10 bases between. Germline CDR1 is SGDLS and CDR2 is YYNGEE. The CDR3 runs to 14 residues. CDR3 amino acids: CASSVAHLAYGYTF. As DNA, the CDR3 is TGTGCCAGCAGCGTAGCTCATCTGGCCTATGGCTACACCTTC. Based on the CDR3 plus reference TRBV9 and TRBJ1-2, the full variable domain is DSGVTQTPKHLITATGQRVTLRCSPRSGDLSVYWYQQSLDQGLQFLIQYYNGEERAKGNILERFSAQQFPDLHSELNLSSLELGDSALYFCASSVAHLAYGYTFGSGTRLTVV.

V is TRBV19 and J is TRBJ2-3; 10 bases map to TRBD1. Germline V gene data show CDR1 as LNHDA and CDR2 as SQIVND (reference sequence). After removal of 5 bases from V and 5 bases from J, the junction contained 10 bases not matched to a gene. This CDR3 spans 16 amino acids. The CDR3 spells CASSPLGQGKEDTQYF. The CDR3 DNA reads TGTGCCAGTAGTCCCTTGGGACAGGGGAAGGAAGATACGCAGTATTTT. The variable domain in full, completed from reference TRBV19 and TRBJ2-3, reads DGGITQSPKYLFRKEGQNVTLSCEQNLNHDAMYWYRQDPGQGLRLIYYSQIVNDFQKGDIAEGYSVSREKKESFPLTVTSAQKNPTAFYLCASSPLGQGKEDTQYFGPGTRLTVL.

The gene calls are TRBV7-9 and TRBJ1-1; the D gene is possibly TRBD1 (5 bases). CDR3 size: 15 residues. Germline-derived CDR1 and CDR2 are SEHNR and FQNEAQ (reference sequence). Trimming removed 5 bases at V and 3 bases at J, with 16 bases between. The CDR3 DNA is TGTGCCAGCAGCCGCTACGTAGGGGTTGACACTGAAGCTTTCTTT. Protein: CASSRYVGVDTEAFF. Drawing the rest from reference TRBV7-9 and TRBJ1-1, the complete variable domain is DTGVSQNPRHKITKRGQNVTFRCDPISEHNRLYWYRQTLGQGPEFLTYFQNEAQLEKSRLLSDRFSAERPKGSFSTLEIQRTEQGDSAMYLCASSRYVGVDTEAFFGQGTRLTVV.

This clone was counted a single time. This chain joins TRBV25-1 and TRBJ2-3; the match to TRBD2 covers 13 bases. This CDR3 has 15 amino acids. V lost 5 bases and J lost 4; bases outside the gene matches: 3. Germline CDR1 is MGHDK and CDR2 is SYGVNS. CDR3 sequence (DNA): TGTGCCAGCAGTCAACTAGCGGGAGGGCCAGATACGCAGTATTTT. Translating gives CASSQLAGGPDTQYF.

The gene calls are TRBV6-1 and TRBJ2-1, with 10 bases matching TRBD2. V dropped 7 bases and J dropped 3; count of bases not matched to a gene: 6. This CDR3 has 15 amino acids. Per the germline V gene, CDR1 is MNHNS and CDR2 is SASEGT. In DNA, the CDR3 is TGTGCCAGCATTATACTAGCGGGGAGCTACAATGAGCAGTTCTTC. Encoded protein: CASIILAGSYNEQFF.

CDR3 loop: CASRKAGLFIGELFF. CDR3 nucleotide sequence: TGTGCCAGCAGAAAAGCCGGGCTATTCATCGGGGAGCTGTTTTTT. The rearrangement joins TRBV5-8 to TRBJ2-2; no definite D call. The length of the CDR3 is 15 residues. The V end lost 5 bases, the J end lost 7 bases, and 18 bases lay between the germline ends. CDR1 is SGHTS, CDR2 YDEGEE, per germline.

The J gene is TRBJ1-2, the V gene TRBV28; D unclear. Germline V CDR1 and CDR2: MDHEN, SYDVKM. V lost 7 bases and J lost 3, with 12 bases in between. The CDR3 length is 13 residues. The CDR3 sequence: CASTVSTDYGYTF. The CDR3 DNA sequence: TGTGCCAGCACAGTTTCCACGGACTATGGCTACACCTTC.

The rearrangement uses TRBV28 and TRBJ1-4, with D uncertain. Trimming stripped 0 bases from V and 0 bases from J, with 17 bases between. Germline CDR1 is MDHEN and CDR2 is SYDVKM. The CDR3 runs 19 residues. This chain's CDR3 is CASSLWYRGSLPTNEKLFF. The CDR3, as DNA: TGTGCCAGCAGTTTATGGTACCGAGGCAGCCTTCCAACTAATGAAAAACTGTTTTTT.

The chain carries TRBV18 and TRBJ2-7; D is perhaps TRBD1 or TRBD2 (5 bases each). Germline loops: CDR1 KGHSH, CDR2 LQKENI. The CDR3 is made up of 14 amino acids. Between the trimmed V and J ends, which lost 5 bases and 0 bases, there was a span of 11 bases. The CDR3 sequence is CASSTGTVSYEQYF. CDR3 nucleotides: TGTGCCAGCTCAACCGGGACGGTCTCCTACGAGCAGTACTTC.

For this clone: Other nucleotide sequences from this sample produce the same CDR3. The chain couples TRBV18 to TRBJ2-1, with D perhaps TRBD2 (6 bases). This CDR3 has 15 amino acids. The germline gives CDR1 KGHSH, CDR2 LQKENI. V shed 3 bases and J shed 2 bases, with 11 bases lying between them. CDR3 DNA: TGTGCCAGCTCACCTGCGGGGTTTACCTACAATGAGCAGTTCTTC. Its translation: CASSPAGFTYNEQFF. The whole variable domain, remainder taken from reference TRBV18 and TRBJ2-1, is NAGVMQNPRHLVRRRGQEARLRCSPMKGHSHVYWYRQLPEEGLKFMVYLQKENIIDESGMPKERFSAEFPKEGPSILRIQQVVRGDSAAYFCASSPAGFTYNEQFFGPGTRLTVL.

This clone was seen a single time. The chain has TRBV28 and TRBJ1-2; 7 positions agree with TRBD1. The CDR3 runs 13 residues. The germline V gene encodes CDR1 MDHEN and CDR2 SYDVKM. V was pared by 2 bases and J by 7 bases, with 4 bases of the junction left unmatched. CDR3 residues: CASSLTGVIGYTF. The CDR3 coding sequence is TGTGCCAGCAGTTTAACAGGGGTTATTGGCTACACCTTC.

The chain has TRBV11-3 and TRBJ1-3; 7 nucleotides line up with TRBD1. Germline V gene sequence: CDR1 SGHNT, CDR2 YENEEA. The V segment lost 5 bases and the J segment 8 bases; nucleotides outside the gene matches: 6. This CDR3 comprises 13 residues. The CDR3 nucleotides are TGTGCCAGCAGCAACCGACAGGGAGACACCATATATTTT. Protein product: CASSNRQGDTIYF.

The chain combines TRBV7-7 with TRBJ2-5; possibly TRBD1 for D (5 bases). The germline V gene encodes CDR1 SSHAT and CDR2 FNYEAQ (reference sequence). The CDR3 spans 14 residues. The V gene lost 5 bases and the J gene lost 1 base, with 11 bases spanning the gap. CDR3 loop: CASSPQGFQETQYF. CDR3 nucleotides: TGTGCCAGCAGCCCCCAGGGTTTCCAAGAGACCCAGTACTTC.

The chain carries TRBV6-1 and TRBJ2-1, with D hard to call. CDR1 MNHNS and CDR2 SASEGT come from the germline V gene. V was trimmed by 3 bases and J by 9 bases, leaving 18 bases between them. There are 15 residues in the CDR3. The CDR3 loop is CASSESLYPKGEQFF. The DNA of the CDR3 is TGTGCCAGCAGTGAGTCCCTTTACCCCAAGGGTGAGCAGTTCTTC.

V is TRBV19 and J is TRBJ1-1; D unresolved. This CDR3 is built from 14 residues. The ends were cut back, 5 bases at V and 4 bases at J, with 14 bases in the middle. From germline, CDR1 is LNHDA and CDR2 SQIVND (reference sequence). CDR3 sequence reads: CASSPQARITEAFF. Here the CDR3 DNA reads TGTGCCAGTAGTCCCCAGGCGAGGATCACTGAAGCTTTCTTT.

J is TRBJ1-6 and V is TRBV30; D gene uncertain. The CDR3 covers 13 residues. Trimming removed 0 bases from V and 8 bases from J, with 8 bases in between. From germline, CDR1 is GTSNPN and CDR2 SVGIG (reference sequence). The CDR3 DNA is TGTGCCTGGAGTGTAAACCTTGATTCACCCCTCCACTTT. It is translated as CAWSVNLDSPLHF.

The chain recombines TRBV2 with TRBJ1-2; no clear D. The V end was cut by 1 base, the J end by 3 bases, with 15 bases between. This CDR3 has 16 residues. The germline V gene encodes CDR1 SNHLY and CDR2 FYNNEI. The CDR3: CASSEGRAGRDYGYTF. Written as DNA, the CDR3 is TGTGCCAGCAGTGAAGGAAGGGCCGGGCGGGACTATGGCTACACCTTC. Filled out from reference TRBV2 and TRBJ1-2, the complete variable domain reads EPEVTQTPSHQVTQMGQEVILRCVPISNHLYFYWYRQILGQKVEFLVSFYNNEISEKSEIFDDQFSVERPDGSNFTLKIRSTKLEDSAMYFCASSEGRAGRDYGYTFGSGTRLTVV.

The chain recombines TRBV2 with TRBJ2-1; D call uncertain. The CDR3 covers 14 residues. The V end was cut by 8 bases, the J end by 8 bases, with 19 bases between. Per germline, CDR1 SNHLY and CDR2 FYNNEI. The CDR3 coding sequence is TGTGCCAGCTGTGTTGACGGGTTGTGCTATGAGCAGTTCTTC. Protein product: CASCVDGLCYEQFF.

The chain couples TRBV10-3 to TRBJ2-1; maybe TRBD2 (6 bases). Germline V gives CDR1 ENHRY, CDR2 SYGVKD. This CDR3 region has 12 residues. V was clipped by 4 bases and J by 12 bases, with 13 bases between them. CDR3 nucleotide sequence: TGTGCCATCAGTGCGGACCGGGACTGGCAGTTCTTC. Amino acid sequence: CAISADRDWQFF.

This rearrangement joins TRBV7-2 to TRBJ2-7; 9 nucleotides agree with TRBD2. The junction had 9 bases not matched to a gene; V was cut back by 7 bases and J by 2 bases. The CDR3 runs 15 residues. The germline V gene encodes CDR1 SGHTA and CDR2 FQGNSA. The CDR3 region has the DNA TGTGCCAGCATCCCCTCGGCTAGCGGGACCTACGAGCAGTACTTC. Protein product: CASIPSASGTYEQYF.

The CDR3 nucleotides are TGTGCCAGCGACCGAGGACAGGCCAGGGATGGCTACACCTTC. Protein: CASDRGQARDGYTF. The chain uses TRBV6-1 and TRBJ1-2, with TRBD1 matching over 7 bases. The CDR3 length is 14 residues. Germline lookup yields CDR1 MNHNS and CDR2 SASEGT. V was pared by 8 bases and J by 6 bases, with 12 bases of the junction left unmatched.

V gene TRBV27 combines with J gene TRBJ1-2; 7 bases align to TRBD1. V lost 6 bases to trimming and J lost 8 bases; unmatched junction nucleotides: 9. The CDR3 runs to 13 residues. In germline, CDR1 is MNHEY, CDR2 SMNVEV (reference sequence). The CDR3 protein is CASRLYRGGGYTF. Written as DNA, the CDR3 is TGTGCCAGCAGACTATACAGGGGAGGCGGCTACACCTTC.

The rearrangement uses TRBV5-6 and TRBJ2-1; no definite D call. Germline V gives CDR1 SGHDT, CDR2 YYEEEE. The CDR3 runs 12 residues. The V end lost 4 bases, the J end lost 8 bases, and 10 bases lay between the germline ends. The CDR3 here is CASSRKRDEQFF. In nucleotides, the CDR3 is TGTGCCAGCAGCCGAAAACGTGATGAGCAGTTCTTC. The full variable domain, with the rest looked up from reference TRBV5-6 and TRBJ2-1, is DAGVTQSPTHLIKTRGQQVTLRCSPKSGHDTVSWYQQALGQGPQFIFQYYEEEERQRGNFPDRFSGHQFPNYSSELNVNALLLGDSALYLCASSRKRDEQFFGPGTRLTVL.

The rearrangement uses TRBV7-2 and TRBJ2-3, with TRBD2 identical over 7 bases. The CDR3 has 14 amino acids. V gave up 5 bases and J gave up 4 bases; unmatched junction bases: 6. Germline V CDR1 and CDR2: SGHTA, FQGNSA. The CDR3 DNA reads TGTGCCAGCAGCCGCCGACTAGCTCCAGATACGCAGTATTTT. Residues: CASSRRLAPDTQYF.

In this sample, this clone turned up once. One junction end does not reproduce the germline sequence, and a read error may be involved. This sequence joins TRBV6-5 and TRBJ2-7; D remains unclear. This CDR3 region has 14 residues. Germline lookup yields CDR1 MNHEY and CDR2 SVGAGI. The CDR3: CASSDSSAFYEQYF. The CDR3 DNA reads TGTGCCAGCAGTGACTCCTCCGCCTTCTACGAGCAGTACTTC.

The chain employs TRBV4-1 and TRBJ1-2; D uncertain. Germline V gene sequence: CDR1 MGHRA, CDR2 YSYEKL. The CDR3 spans 14 residues. The V end was cut by 0 bases, the J end by 2 bases, with 7 bases between. The CDR3 sequence: CASSQDRKNYGYTF. The CDR3 DNA sequence: TGCGCCAGCAGCCAAGACCGAAAGAACTATGGCTACACCTTC.